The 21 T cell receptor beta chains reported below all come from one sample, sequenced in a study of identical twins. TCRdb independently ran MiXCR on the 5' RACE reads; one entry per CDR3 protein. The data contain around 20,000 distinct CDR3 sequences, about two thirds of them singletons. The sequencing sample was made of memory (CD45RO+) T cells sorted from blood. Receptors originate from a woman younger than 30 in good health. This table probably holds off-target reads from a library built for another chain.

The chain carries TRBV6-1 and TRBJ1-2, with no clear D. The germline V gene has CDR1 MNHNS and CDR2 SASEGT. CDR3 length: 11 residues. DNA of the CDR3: TGTGCTAGCCGGGTGGGGTACGGCTACACCTTC. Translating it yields CASRVGYGYTF.

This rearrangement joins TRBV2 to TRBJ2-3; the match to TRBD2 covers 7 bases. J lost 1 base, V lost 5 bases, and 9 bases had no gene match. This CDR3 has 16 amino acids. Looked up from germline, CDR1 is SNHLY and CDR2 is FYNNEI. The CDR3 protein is CASSPPSGGGTDTQYF. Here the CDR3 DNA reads TGTGCCAGCAGTCCCCCTAGCGGAGGGGGCACAGATACGCAGTATTTT.

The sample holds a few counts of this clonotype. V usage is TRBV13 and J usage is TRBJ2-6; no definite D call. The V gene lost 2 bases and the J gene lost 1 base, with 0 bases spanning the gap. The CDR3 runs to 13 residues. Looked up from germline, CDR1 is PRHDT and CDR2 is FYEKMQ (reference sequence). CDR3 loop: CASSLSGANVLTF. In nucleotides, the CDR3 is TGTGCCAGCAGCTTATCTGGGGCCAACGTCCTGACTTTC.

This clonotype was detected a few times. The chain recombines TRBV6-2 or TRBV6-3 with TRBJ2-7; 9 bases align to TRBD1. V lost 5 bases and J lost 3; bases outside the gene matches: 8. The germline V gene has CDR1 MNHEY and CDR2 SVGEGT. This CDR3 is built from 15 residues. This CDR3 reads CASSLPGQGNYEQYF. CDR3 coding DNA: TGTGCCAGCAGTCTACCGGGACAGGGAAACTACGAGCAGTACTTC.

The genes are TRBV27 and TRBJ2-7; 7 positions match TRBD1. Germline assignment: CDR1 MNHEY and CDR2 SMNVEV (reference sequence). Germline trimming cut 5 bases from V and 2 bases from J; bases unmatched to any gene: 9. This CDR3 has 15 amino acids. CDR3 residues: CASSTHDRAAYEQYF. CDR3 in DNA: TGTGCCAGCAGTACGCACGACAGGGCTGCCTACGAGCAGTACTTC.

In nucleotides, the CDR3 is TGTGCCAGCAGTGAGTTCGGGAGGAGCACAGATACGCAGTATTTT. Protein product: CASSEFGRSTDTQYF. The chain combines TRBV2 with TRBJ2-3; TRBD2 agrees at 7 bases. This CDR3 spans 15 amino acids. V gave up 3 bases and J gave up 0 bases; unmatched junction bases: 3. Germline V CDR1 and CDR2: SNHLY, FYNNEI.

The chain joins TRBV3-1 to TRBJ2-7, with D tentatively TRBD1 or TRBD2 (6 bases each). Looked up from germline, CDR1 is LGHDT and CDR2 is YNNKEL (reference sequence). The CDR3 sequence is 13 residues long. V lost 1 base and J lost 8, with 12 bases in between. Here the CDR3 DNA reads TGTGCCAGCAGCCAAGGGCCGGGGGCCAAGCAGTACTTC. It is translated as CASSQGPGAKQYF.

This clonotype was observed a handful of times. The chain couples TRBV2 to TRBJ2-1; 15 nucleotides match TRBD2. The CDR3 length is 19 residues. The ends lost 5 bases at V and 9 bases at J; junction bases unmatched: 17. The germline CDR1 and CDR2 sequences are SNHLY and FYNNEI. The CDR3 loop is CASSPGGGGLAGGPGEQFF. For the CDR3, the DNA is TGTGCCAGCAGTCCTGGTGGGGGCGGACTAGCGGGAGGGCCAGGTGAGCAGTTCTTC.

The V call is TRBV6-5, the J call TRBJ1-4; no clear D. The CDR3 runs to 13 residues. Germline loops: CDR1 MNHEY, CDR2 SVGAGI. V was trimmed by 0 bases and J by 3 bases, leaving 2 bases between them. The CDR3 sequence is CASSYSSNEKLFF. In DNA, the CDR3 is TGTGCCAGCAGTTACTCATCTAATGAAAAACTGTTTTTT.

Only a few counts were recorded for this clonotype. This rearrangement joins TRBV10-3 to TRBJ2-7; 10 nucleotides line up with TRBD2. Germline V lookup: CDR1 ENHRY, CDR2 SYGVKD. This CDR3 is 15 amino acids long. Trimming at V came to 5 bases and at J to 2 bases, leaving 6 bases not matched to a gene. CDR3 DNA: TGTGCCATCAGTCCCCTGCTAGCGGGAGCCTACGAGCAGTACTTC. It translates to CAISPLLAGAYEQYF.

The DNA of the CDR3 is TGTGCCAGCACCTCAAACACTGAAGCTTTCTTT. Protein: CASTSNTEAFF. This chain joins TRBV5-5 and TRBJ1-1; D is undetermined. The V and J ends lost 6 bases and 2 bases respectively, with 5 bases between them. The length of the CDR3 is 11 residues. Germline CDR1 and CDR2: SGHKS and YYEKEE (reference sequence).

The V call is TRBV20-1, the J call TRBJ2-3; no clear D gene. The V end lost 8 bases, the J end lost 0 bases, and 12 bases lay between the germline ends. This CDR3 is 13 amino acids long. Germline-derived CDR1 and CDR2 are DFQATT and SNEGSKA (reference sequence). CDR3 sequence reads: CSPSRSSTDTQYF. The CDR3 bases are TGCAGTCCCTCCCGCAGTAGCACAGATACGCAGTATTTT.

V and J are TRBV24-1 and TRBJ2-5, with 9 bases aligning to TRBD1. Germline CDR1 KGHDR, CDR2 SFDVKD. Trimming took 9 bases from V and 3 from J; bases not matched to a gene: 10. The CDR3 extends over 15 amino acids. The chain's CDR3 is CATGSDRTGEETQYF. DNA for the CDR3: TGTGCCACCGGATCTGACCGGACAGGGGAAGAGACCCAGTACTTC.

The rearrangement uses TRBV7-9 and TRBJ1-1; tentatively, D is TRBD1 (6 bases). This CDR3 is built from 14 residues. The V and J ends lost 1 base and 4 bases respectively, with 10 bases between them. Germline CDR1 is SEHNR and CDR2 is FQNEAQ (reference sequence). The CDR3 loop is CASSLEGVGTEAFF. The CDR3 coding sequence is TGTGCCAGCAGCTTAGAGGGGGTGGGCACTGAAGCTTTCTTT. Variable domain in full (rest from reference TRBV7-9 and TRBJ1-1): DTGVSQNPRHKITKRGQNVTFRCDPISEHNRLYWYRQTLGQGPEFLTYFQNEAQLEKSRLLSDRFSAERPKGSFSTLEIQRTEQGDSAMYLCASSLEGVGTEAFFGQGTRLTVV.

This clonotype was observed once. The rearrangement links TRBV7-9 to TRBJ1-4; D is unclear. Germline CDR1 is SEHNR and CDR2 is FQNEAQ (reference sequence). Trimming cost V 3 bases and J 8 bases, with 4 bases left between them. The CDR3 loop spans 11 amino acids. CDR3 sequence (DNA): TGTGCCAGCAGCTTCCGGGAAAAACTGTTTTTT. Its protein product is CASSFREKLFF.

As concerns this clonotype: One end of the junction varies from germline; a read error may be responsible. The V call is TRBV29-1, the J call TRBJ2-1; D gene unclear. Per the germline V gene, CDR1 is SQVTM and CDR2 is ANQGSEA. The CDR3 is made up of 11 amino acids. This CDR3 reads CSVVGSHEQFF. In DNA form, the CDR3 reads TGCAGCGTTGTAGGAAGCCATGAGCAATTCTTC.

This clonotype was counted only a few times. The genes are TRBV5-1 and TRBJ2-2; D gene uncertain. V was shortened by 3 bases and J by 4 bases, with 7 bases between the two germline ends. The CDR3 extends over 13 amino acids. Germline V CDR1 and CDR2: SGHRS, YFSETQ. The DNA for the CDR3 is TGCGCCAGCAGCTCTCCGAGCACCGGGGAGCTGTTTTTT. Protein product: CASSSPSTGELFF.

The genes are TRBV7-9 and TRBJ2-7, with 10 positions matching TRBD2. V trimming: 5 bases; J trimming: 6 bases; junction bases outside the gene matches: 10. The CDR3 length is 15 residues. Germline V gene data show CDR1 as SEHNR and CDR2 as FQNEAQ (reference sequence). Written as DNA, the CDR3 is TGTGCCAGCAGCCCTGGGGTAGCGGGAGGCCCCGAGCAGTACTTC. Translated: CASSPGVAGGPEQYF.

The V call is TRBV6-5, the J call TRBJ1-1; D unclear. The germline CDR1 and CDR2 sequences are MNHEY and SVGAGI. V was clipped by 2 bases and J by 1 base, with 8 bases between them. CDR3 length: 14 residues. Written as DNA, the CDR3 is TGTGCCAGCAGTTACCGGGCCTGGAACACTGAAGCTTTCTTT. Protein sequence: CASSYRAWNTEAFF.

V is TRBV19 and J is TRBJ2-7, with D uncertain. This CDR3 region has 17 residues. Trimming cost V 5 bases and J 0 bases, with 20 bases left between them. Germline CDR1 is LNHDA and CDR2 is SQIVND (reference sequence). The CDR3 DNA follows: TGTGCCAGTAGTCCAAAGGGCGGCGTCCAGAGCTCCTACGAGCAGTACTTC. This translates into CASSPKGGVQSSYEQYF.

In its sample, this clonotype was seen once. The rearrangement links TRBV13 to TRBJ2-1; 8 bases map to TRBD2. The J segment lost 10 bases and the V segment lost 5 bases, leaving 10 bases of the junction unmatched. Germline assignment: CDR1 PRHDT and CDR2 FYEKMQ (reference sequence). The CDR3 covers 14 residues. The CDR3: CASSPTSGEEEQFF. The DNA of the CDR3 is TGTGCCAGCAGCCCCACTAGCGGAGAGGAGGAGCAGTTCTTC.